The rows below give T cell receptor beta chains drawn from one sample of a study of cytomegalovirus exposure and HLA in healthy donors. Generated by immunoSEQ multiplex PCR, the TCRdb table keeps only in-frame clones and is missing some. This sample has 200,000 or so clones, with 82% found just once. Material for sequencing was PBMCs. The receptors derive from a woman in her forties or fifties in good health and CMV-seropositive. Each CDR3 is given with its conserved first and last residue. The D gene is left open where the match is weak. Part of the rows lack a size; the others show once, few, many or a class for expanded clones.

.	TRBV19	.	TRBJ2-5	TGTGCCAGTAGTCGTCCCGATAGACAGTTAGAGACCCAGTACTTC	CASSRPDRQLETQYF
.	TRBV5-1	TRBD2	TRBJ2-7	TGCGCCAGCAGCTTGGGTGCGGGAGCCTACGAGCAGTACTTC	CASSLGAGAYEQYF
.	TRBV7-7	TRBD1	TRBJ2-4	TGTGCTAGCAGCCTGACAGGGGACGTGGCCAAAAACATTCAGTACTTC	CASSLTGDVAKNIQYF
.	TRBV29-1	TRBD1	TRBJ2-1	TGCAGCGTTGAAGTGACAGGGAGCGGTGAGCAGTTCTTC	CSVEVTGSGEQFF
.	TRBV11-2	TRBD2	TRBJ2-1	TGTGCCAGCAGCGATGGACTAGCGGAAAATGAGCAGTTCTTC	CASSDGLAENEQFF
once	TRBV7-2	TRBD1	TRBJ1-5	TGTGCCAGCAGCTTAGGGACAGGGAGGCTTCAGCCCCAGCATTTT	CASSLGTGRLQPQHF
.	TRBV28	TRBD2	TRBJ2-7	TGTGCCACCACTAGCGGGAGCTATAACGAGCAGTACTTC	CATTSGSYNEQYF
few	TRBV19	TRBD2	TRBJ2-1	TGTGCCAGTAAGTCGGGGGGGCAGGCCGTTCAGTTCTTC	CASKSGGQAVQFF
few	TRBV2	TRBD2	TRBJ2-2	TGTGCCAGCAGTGCTGGGAGGCTAGCGGACACCGGGGAGCTGTTTTTT	CASSAGRLADTGELFF
.	TRBV6-1	.	TRBJ1-4	TGTGCCAGCAAAAGACAGGATAATGAAAAACTGTTTTTT	CASKRQDNEKLFF
.	TRBV2	TRBD2	TRBJ2-3	TGTGCCAGCAGTGCACTAGCGGGGGTCACAGATACGCAGTATTTT	CASSALAGVTDTQYF
.	TRBV11-2	TRBD2	TRBJ2-1	TGTGCCAGCAGCCCACTTACGGGGACTAGCAGGGGTGAGCAGTTCTTC	CASSPLTGTSRGEQFF
.	TRBV5-8	TRBD1	TRBJ1-2	TGTGCCAGCAGCTTGGCGGGAACAGGGGTTCTCCTCCGCTACACCTTC	CASSLAGTGVLLRYTF
.	TRBV6-5	TRBD2	TRBJ2-7	TGTGCCAGCAGTTATACCGGGACTAGCGGGAACTACGAGCAGTACTTC	CASSYTGTSGNYEQYF
.	TRBV28	TRBD2	TRBJ2-7	TGTGCCAGCAGTTTATGGGAGGCTAGCGGAGGGACCTCCTACGAGCAGTACTTC	CASSLWEASGGTSYEQYF
.	TRBV18	TRBD1	TRBJ2-7	TGTGCCAGCTCACTCGCTCGGGACAGCTACGAGCAGTACTTC	CASSLARDSYEQYF
.	TRBV11-2	.	TRBJ2-7	TGTGCCAGCAGCCCTGGGGGCTCGCGGCCCGAGTACGAGCAGTACTTC	CASSPGGSRPEYEQYF
.	TRBV5-1	.	TRBJ2-3	TGCGCCAGCAGCTTGGGGGAGAGCACAGATACGCAGTATTTT	CASSLGESTDTQYF
.	TRBV11-3	TRBD1	TRBJ2-3	TGTGCCAGCAGCTTAGAAAGGGGGCTCAACACAGATACGCAGTATTTT	CASSLERGLNTDTQYF
.	TRBV27	TRBD1	TRBJ1-2	TGTGCCAGCAGCCTGACAGGGAGAGCTAACTATGGCTACACCTTC	CASSLTGRANYGYTF
.	TRBV5-1	.	TRBJ2-3	TGCGCCAGCAGCTTGGCCCTGTGGGAGGAAGGCACAGATACGCAGTATTTT	CASSLALWEEGTDTQYF
.	TRBV5-8	.	TRBJ1-3	TGTGCCAGCAGCTTGTTCGATGGCCGCTCTGGAAACACCATATATTTT	CASSLFDGRSGNTIYF
.	TRBV30	.	TRBJ1-2	TGTGCCTGGAGTCGGGACACTTACTATGGCTACACCTTC	CAWSRDTYYGYTF
.	TRBV6-1	.	TRBJ1-3	TGTGCCAGCAGTGAAGCTGGGGGGGCCACTGGAAACACCATATATTTT	CASSEAGGATGNTIYF
.	TRBV4-1	.	TRBJ2-5	TGCGCCAGCAGCCAAGGGCGGGGTGGAGGTCAAGAGACCCAGTACTTC	CASSQGRGGGQETQYF
.	TRBV18	.	TRBJ2-3	TGTGCCAGCTCACCACCGTCACTGACAGATACGCAGTATTTT	CASSPPSLTDTQYF
.	TRBV4-2	TRBD2	TRBJ2-5	TGTGCCAGCAGCCAGGGTCGGGGGGACCAAGAGACCCAGTACTTC	CASSQGRGDQETQYF
few	TRBV15	TRBD2	TRBJ2-5	TGTGCCACCAGCAGACCCCGGGGGGAGTGGGAGACCCAGTACTTC	CATSRPRGEWETQYF
.	TRBV5-3	.	TRBJ2-1	TGTGCCAGAAGCTTGAGGCTAGCGCATAGGAGCTCCTACAATGAGCAGTTCTTC	CARSLRLAHRSSYNEQFF
.	TRBV28	TRBD2	TRBJ2-2	TGTGCCAGCAGTTCCCCACATCGAGGACTAGCGGGAGGGAGGGGCCTGAGGAACACCGGGGAGCTGTTTTTT	CASSSPHRGLAGGRGLRNTGELFF
.	TRBV7-2	.	TRBJ2-5	TGTGCCAGCAGCTTCAGGGGGGAAGAGACCCAGTACTTC	CASSFRGEETQYF
.	TRBV11-3	TRBD1	TRBJ2-5	TGTGCCAGCAGCTCATACCGACAGGGGCAACAAGAGACCCAGTACTTC	CASSSYRQGQQETQYF
.	TRBV4-1	.	TRBJ2-5	TGCGCCAGCAGCCTAGGGGACTTAGAGACCCAGTACTTC	CASSLGDLETQYF
.	TRBV28	.	TRBJ1-4	TGTGCCAGCAGTTTCTCTCATAGTAGAGCTGAAAAACTGTTTTTT	CASSFSHSRAEKLFF
.	TRBV9	TRBD2	TRBJ2-1	TGTGCCAGCAGCGTAGGGGGCCAGCGGGAGGCCTACAATGAGCAGTTCTTC	CASSVGGQREAYNEQFF
.	TRBV18	TRBD1	TRBJ1-2	TGTGCCAGCTCACCACGTTCAGGGGGCGAATATGGCTACACCTTC	CASSPRSGGEYGYTF
.	TRBV7-3	.	TRBJ2-6	TGTGCCAGCAGCCTCGACAGCTCTGGGGCCAACGTCCTGACTTTC	CASSLDSSGANVLTF
few	TRBV2	TRBD2	TRBJ2-1	TGTGCCAGCAGTGAAGCGATCCTAGCGGGAGTTGAGCAGTTCTTC	CASSEAILAGVEQFF
.	TRBV14	TRBD1	TRBJ1-3	TGTGCCAGCAGCCAAACACCGGGACAGGGAGAAGCTGGAAACACCATATATTTT	CASSQTPGQGEAGNTIYF
.	TRBV2	.	TRBJ1-4	TGTGCCAGCAGTGATAGAGGGGAAAAACTGTTTTTT	CASSDRGEKLFF
.	TRBV7-9	.	TRBJ1-5	TGTGCCAGCAGCTTAGCAGGGGGTCCAAATCAGCCCCAGCATTTT	CASSLAGGPNQPQHF
.	TRBV28	TRBD2	TRBJ2-1	TGTGCCAGCAGTCCCCCGGGTGGGAGGGACGGGCCCTACAATGAGCAGTTCTTC	CASSPPGGRDGPYNEQFF
.	TRBV27	TRBD1	TRBJ2-7	TGTGCCAGCGGACTATTACCGGGACAGGGGGAATCCTACGAGCAGTACTTC	CASGLLPGQGESYEQYF
.	TRBV6-5	TRBD1	TRBJ2-1	TGTGCCAGCATTGGGACAGGTAGGAATGAGCAGTTCTTC	CASIGTGRNEQFF
.	TRBV28	.	TRBJ2-5	TGTGCCAGCAAACCGTCGGGGGGCCGGTGGGAGACCCAGTACTTC	CASKPSGGRWETQYF
once	TRBV6-5	.	TRBJ1-3	TGTGCCAGCAGACCTATATTTGGAAACACCATATATTTT	CASRPIFGNTIYF
few	TRBV6-1	TRBD1	TRBJ2-3	TGTGCCAGCAGGGAACAGGGGGCAAGCACAGATACGCAGTATTTT	CASREQGASTDTQYF
.	TRBV2	.	TRBJ2-2	TGTGCCAGCAGTGAGGGAAGGGGCTTCGGGGAGCTGTTTTTT	CASSEGRGFGELFF
.	TRBV27	.	TRBJ2-1	TGTGCCAGCAGACGCGCCGGGACACCCAATTACAATGAGCAGTTCTTC	CASRRAGTPNYNEQFF
.	TRBV15	.	TRBJ2-3	TGTGCCACCAGCAGATCTCGAGCCACAGATACGCAGTATTTT	CATSRSRATDTQYF
.	TRBV18	TRBD2	TRBJ2-7	TGTGCCAGCTCACAAGGATCGGGGGGAGCGGGCGAGCAGTACTTC	CASSQGSGGAGEQYF
.	TRBV7-2	.	TRBJ2-7	TGTGCCAGCAGCTTACAGGGACATCACTCCTACGAGCAGTACTTC	CASSLQGHHSYEQYF
.	TRBV28	TRBD1	TRBJ1-6	TGTGCCAGCAGTTTGGACAGGGGAAATAATTCACCCCTCCACTTT	CASSLDRGNNSPLHF